These 21 T cell receptor beta chains originate from one sample sequenced in a study of Ad26.COV2.S vaccination and SARS-CoV-2 variants. Repertoires were generated with immunoSEQ multiplex PCR, while TCRdb's copy carries only in-frame clones and drops some. There are hundreds of thousands of clones in the sample; 89% occur only once, and nearly 1.5% lies in the top ten. The treatment: 19 received Ad26.COV2.S at low or high dose, single or two shots; roughly five received placebo; per-sample allocation not given. Sampling happened 63 days after the first vaccine or placebo injection. Sequenced material: peripheral blood, taken in a trial of Ad26.COV2.S vaccine versus placebo. The receptors were sampled from a person aged 18-65 years who received the Ad26.COV2.S COVID-19 vaccine or a placebo.

This chain's CDR3 is CASSLVGQGAGSYEQYF. In nucleotides, the CDR3 is TGTGCCAGCAGCTTAGTGGGACAGGGGGCGGGCTCCTACGAGCAGTACTTC. The genes are TRBV7-9 and TRBJ2-7, with 12 bases that match TRBD1. Germline V CDR1 and CDR2: SEHNR, FQNEAQ (reference sequence). CDR3 length equals 17 residues. V lost 1 base and J lost 0; bases outside the gene matches: 4.

DNA of the CDR3: TGTGCCAGTAGAGACAGGCGGACTCAGCCCCAGCATTTT. It encodes CASRDRRTQPQHF. The chain has TRBV19 and TRBJ1-5, with D perhaps matching TRBD1 (6 bases). Trimming took off 6 bases at V and 6 bases at J, with 12 bases between the two ends. The V gene's germline CDR1 is LNHDA and CDR2 SQIVND (reference sequence). The CDR3 covers 13 residues.

Note on this clone: This same CDR3 is encoded by further DNA sequences in the sample. The chain employs TRBV3-1 (or the pseudogene TRBV3-2) and TRBJ2-5; unclear D gene. V was cut by 5 bases and J by 2 bases, with 3 bases left in between. The CDR3 loop spans 11 amino acids. CDR1 is LGHDT and CDR2 is YNNKEL in the germline V gene (reference sequence). CDR3 region: CASSLQETQYF. CDR3 in DNA: TGTGCCAGCAGCTTACAAGAGACCCAGTACTTC.

The V call is TRBV16, the J call TRBJ2-7; D remains ambiguous. The CDR3 sequence is 11 residues long. Trimming cost V 0 bases and J 6 bases, with 3 bases left between them. Germline V gene sequence: CDR1 KGHSY, CDR2 FQNENV. CDR3 sequence: CASSQSGEQYF. For the CDR3, the DNA is TGTGCCAGCAGCCAATCCGGCGAGCAGTACTTC.

This chain connects TRBV11-3 to TRBJ2-2; D might be TRBD1 or TRBD2, each matching 6 bases. This CDR3 is 13 amino acids long. V lost 2 bases to trimming and J lost 10 bases, with 11 bases between them. CDR1 is SGHNT, CDR2 YENEEA, per germline. The DNA for the CDR3 is TGTGCCAGCAGCTTAAACGGGGGCGAGGAGCTGTTTTTT. Translated: CASSLNGGEELFF.

CDR3 DNA: TGCAGTGCTAGTGCGACAGGGTACACTGAAGCTTTCTTT. The encoded protein is CSASATGYTEAFF. The chain links TRBV20-1 to TRBJ1-1, with 7 bases fitting TRBD1. V gave up 3 bases and J gave up 3 bases; unmatched junction bases: 4. Germline V gives CDR1 DFQATT, CDR2 SNEGSKA (reference sequence). The CDR3 spans 13 residues.

The rearrangement joins TRBV11-2 to TRBJ2-7, with D perhaps TRBD1 or TRBD2 (5 bases each). The CDR3 runs to 14 residues. Germline CDR1 and CDR2: SGHAT and FQNNGV. V was cut by 7 bases and J by 1 base, with 14 bases left in between. The chain's CDR3 is CASTRRGGSYEQYF. The DNA of the CDR3 is TGTGCCAGCACCCGGCGTGGGGGATCCTACGAGCAGTACTTC.

The chain carries TRBV5-6 and TRBJ2-5; perhaps TRBD1 as D (5 bases). Germline values: CDR1 SGHDT, CDR2 YYEEEE. The CDR3 consists of 14 residues. Trimming removed 0 bases at V and 3 bases at J, with 9 bases between. The CDR3 nucleotides read TGTGCCAGCAGCTTGGTAGGGGAAAAAGAGACCCAGTACTTC. This gives the protein CASSLVGEKETQYF.

This clone was seen just once. The chain carries TRBV27 and TRBJ2-3, with 7 positions matching TRBD2. This CDR3 comprises 15 residues. Trimming removed 7 bases from V and 4 bases from J; junction bases left unmatched: 11. Germline CDR1 and CDR2: MNHEY and SMNVEV (reference sequence). The CDR3 loop is CASIPSGVLADTQYF. DNA for the CDR3: TGTGCCAGCATCCCAAGCGGGGTACTAGCAGATACGCAGTATTTT.

This chain links TRBV6-5 with TRBJ1-3; no definite D call. CDR3 length: 12 residues. V lost 4 bases to trimming and J lost 7 bases, with 8 bases between them. Germline V CDR1 and CDR2: MNHEY, SVGAGI. The CDR3 here is CASSSSPNTIYF. In DNA form, the CDR3 reads TGTGCCAGCAGTTCCTCACCCAACACCATATATTTT.

The chain joins TRBV30 to TRBJ1-1; possible D gene TRBD1, 5 bases. Between the trimmed V and J ends, which lost 5 bases and 3 bases, there was a span of 13 bases. Germline CDR1 reads GTSNPN; CDR2 reads SVGIG (reference sequence). The CDR3 is made up of 13 amino acids. Here the CDR3 DNA reads TGTGCCTGGGCTATAGGGGATTACACTGAAGCTTTCTTT. This codes for CAWAIGDYTEAFF.

Of note for this clone: Other DNA sequences of this sample code for an identical CDR3. The chain couples TRBV19 to TRBJ2-2; D unclear. V was trimmed by 7 bases and J by 2 bases, leaving 8 bases between them. The germline V gene has CDR1 LNHDA and CDR2 SQIVND (reference sequence). The CDR3 consists of 13 residues. CDR3 in amino acids: CASNAGNTGELFF. The CDR3 nucleotides read TGTGCCAGTAATGCAGGAAACACCGGGGAGCTGTTTTTT.

CDR3 region: CSVIQRGTQYF. Written as DNA, the CDR3 is TGCAGCGTTATCCAGAGGGGGACCCAGTACTTC. The chain carries TRBV29-1 and TRBJ2-5, with D perhaps assigned TRBD1 or TRBD2 (5 bases each). The germline V and J ends were trimmed by 5 bases and 7 bases, with 11 bases remaining between them. Germline V gene sequence: CDR1 SQVTM, CDR2 ANQGSEA. This CDR3 comprises 11 residues. Looking up the rest from reference TRBV29-1 and TRBJ2-5 gives the full variable domain: SAVISQKPSRDICQRGTSLTIQCQVDSQVTMMFWYRQQPGQSLTLIATANQGSEATYESGFVIDKFPISRPNLTFSTLTVSNMSPEDSSIYLCSVIQRGTQYFGPGTRLLVL.

V and J are TRBV6-2 or TRBV6-3 and TRBJ1-6, with a tentative D call TRBD1 (5 bases). V lost 0 bases to trimming and J lost 9 bases, with 12 bases between them. Germline V CDR1 and CDR2: MNHEY, SVGEGT. The CDR3 extends over 15 amino acids. CDR3 sequence reads: CASSYSGRGISPLHF. CDR3 sequence (DNA): TGTGCCAGCAGTTACTCGGGAAGGGGAATTTCACCCCTCCACTTT.

As to this clone: Other DNA sequences in this specimen translate into the identical CDR3. The rearrangement uses TRBV19 and TRBJ1-5, with D possibly being TRBD1 (5 bases). There are 14 residues in the CDR3. Trimming took 2 bases from V and 2 from J, leaving 7 bases between them. Looked up from germline, CDR1 is LNHDA and CDR2 is SQIVND (reference sequence). The CDR3 reads CASSIQGGNQPQHF. CDR3 coding DNA: TGTGCCAGTAGTATACAGGGAGGCAATCAGCCCCAGCATTTT.

The rearrangement joins TRBV2 to TRBJ1-5; 9 bases line up with TRBD1. With 1 base clipped from V and 6 bases from J, the junction kept 1 base outside the gene matches. The length of the CDR3 is 14 residues. The V gene's germline CDR1 is SNHLY and CDR2 FYNNEI. CDR3 loop: CASSEDRGLQPQHF. The DNA for the CDR3 is TGTGCCAGCAGTGAAGACAGGGGGCTTCAGCCCCAGCATTTT. Full variable domain (rest looked up from reference TRBV2 and TRBJ1-5): EPEVTQTPSHQVTQMGQEVILRCVPISNHLYFYWYRQILGQKVEFLVSFYNNEISEKSEIFDDQFSVERPDGSNFTLKIRSTKLEDSAMYFCASSEDRGLQPQHFGDGTRLSIL.

In its sample, this clone was seen a few times. This sequence joins TRBV5-1 and TRBJ2-2; tentative D call: TRBD1 (6 bases). From germline, CDR1 is SGHRS and CDR2 YFSETQ. The V gene lost 6 bases and the J gene lost 2 bases, with 8 bases spanning the gap. CDR3 length: 13 residues. The CDR3 protein is CASMGANTGELFF. CDR3 nucleotide sequence: TGCGCCAGCATGGGGGCTAACACCGGGGAGCTGTTTTTT.

In regard to this clone: This same CDR3 is encoded by further DNA sequences in the sample. The CDR3 DNA follows: TGTGCCAGCAGTTTGGGGGGCAACACTGAAGCTTTCTTT. Residues: CASSLGGNTEAFF. V gene TRBV12-3 or TRBV12-4 combines with J gene TRBJ1-1; D may be TRBD1 (6 bases). This CDR3 comprises 13 residues. V gave up 3 bases and J gave up 2 bases, with 7 bases separating them.

This clone was detected only once. This chain joins TRBV10-2 and TRBJ1-6, with 7 nucleotides matching TRBD1. The germline V gene has CDR1 WSHSY and CDR2 SAAADI. The CDR3 runs 15 residues. The V gene end was trimmed by 7 bases and the J gene end by 9 bases; junction bases not matched to a gene: 12. As DNA, the CDR3 is TGCGCCAGCACCGGTATGGTGTCAGGGGGTTCACCCCTCCACTTT. As protein: CASTGMVSGGSPLHF.

CDR3 in amino acids: CASSYSYEQYF. In DNA form, the CDR3 reads TGTGCCAGCAGCTATTCCTACGAGCAGTACTTC. V is TRBV5-4 and J is TRBJ2-7, with no clear D. This CDR3 has 11 residues. Trimming took 3 bases from V and 1 from J, leaving 2 bases between them. Looked up from germline, CDR1 is SGHNT and CDR2 is YYREEE (reference sequence).

This clone was counted a single time. This sequence joins TRBV27 and TRBJ2-7; the D gene is possibly TRBD2 (6 bases). The germline V and J ends were trimmed by 5 bases and 2 bases, with 13 bases remaining between them. The CDR3 runs to 14 residues. CDR1 is MNHEY and CDR2 is SMNVEV in the germline V gene (reference sequence). The CDR3 DNA reads TGTGCCAGCAGTAACTTAGCGGTTGCCTACGAGCAGTACTTC. Protein: CASSNLAVAYEQYF.